Listed here are 22 T cell receptor beta chains from one sample, sequenced in a study of CXCR3-negative and CXCR3-positive naive CD8 T cells. Findings and limits, study-wide: Naive CXCR3-positive cells had TRB CDR3s more hydrophobic than those of CXCR3-negative naive cells.

The authors prepared UMI-labeled TRB cDNA libraries by 5' RACE. TCRdb reworked the 5' RACE reads into one entry per CDR3 protein, no DNA. The sample totals around 60,000 distinct CDR3 sequences; its top ten clones hold less than 0.65%. These receptors have no known antigen. Sequenced sample: naive CXCR3+ CD8+ T cells from blood. Noted subset: CD45RO-CCR7+CD27+CD95- naive CD8+ T cells expressing CXCR3 (TNR3+). The receptor source for this set is a human donor in good health. Some clones in this sample may be carry-over from other donors' samples.

The chain couples TRBV10-3 to TRBJ1-2; TCRdb returns TRBD1, unconfirmable since there is no DNA. The germline V gene encodes CDR1 ENHRY and CDR2 SYGVKD. This CDR3 region has 18 residues. This CDR3 is CAISESSILGPLDYGYTF.

The chain is built from TRBV7-9 and TRBJ1-2; as DNA is missing, the TRBD1 call by TCRdb cannot be tested. Germline lookup yields CDR1 SEHNR and CDR2 FQNEAQ (reference sequence). This CDR3 is 17 amino acids long. The CDR3 spells CATTALTGGAGTNGYTF.

The chain is built from TRBV7-7 and TRBJ2-5. The CDR3 is made up of 15 amino acids. Germline loops: CDR1 SSHAT, CDR2 FNYEAQ (reference sequence). CDR3 residues: CASSLVWQTQETQYF. Supplemented by reference TRBV7-7 and TRBJ2-5, the full variable domain reads GAGVSQSPRYKVTKRGQDVTLRCDPISSHATLYWYQQALGQGPEFLTYFNYEAQPDKSGLPSDRFSAERPEGSISTLTIQRTEQRDSAMYRCASSLVWQTQETQYFGPGTRLLVL.

The genes are TRBV27 and TRBJ2-1; TCRdb's D gene call, TRBD1, goes unchecked for lack of DNA. The CDR3 sequence is 16 residues long. CDR1 is MNHEY, CDR2 SMNVEV, per germline (reference sequence). The CDR3: CASSLDESGLYNEQFF.

The rearrangement links TRBV20-1 to TRBJ2-1; TCRdb's assignment of TRBD1 cannot be checked, as there is no DNA. The germline gives CDR1 DFQATT, CDR2 SNEGSKA (reference sequence). The CDR3 is made up of 16 amino acids. This CDR3 reads CSAKGGLGWSYNEQFF.

The chain is built from TRBV19 and TRBJ2-7. CDR3 length: 12 residues. CDR1 and CDR2 (germline): LNHDA, SQIVND (reference sequence). The CDR3 protein is CASTDGSHEQYF.

The CDR3 protein is CASSERQGVAYEQYF. The rearrangement joins TRBV7-6 to TRBJ2-7; TCRdb lists TRBD1, though no DNA is available to test this call. This CDR3 comprises 15 residues. Germline V gene sequence: CDR1 SGHVS, CDR2 FNYEAQ.

The rearrangement links TRBV6-5 to TRBJ1-1; lacking DNA, the TRBD1 call made by TCRdb goes unchecked. The length of the CDR3 is 13 residues. Looked up from germline, CDR1 is MNHEY and CDR2 is SVGAGI. The CDR3 here is CASSSGTGAEAFF.

The chain carries TRBV4-2 and TRBJ2-7; the D call from TCRdb, TRBD1, cannot be confirmed without DNA. Germline CDR1 is LGHNA and CDR2 is YNFKEQ. This CDR3 spans 15 amino acids. CDR3: CASSQGTGGSYEQYF.

The chain joins TRBV4-2 to TRBJ2-5; TCRdb selects TRBD2, and the lack of DNA leaves this call unchecked. This CDR3 is 16 amino acids long. Germline-derived CDR1 and CDR2 are LGHNA and YNFKEQ. The chain's CDR3 is CASSPEAGLAVETQYF.

This chain links TRBV6-2 or TRBV6-3 with TRBJ2-5; TCRdb reports TRBD2, a call that lacks DNA to check it against. Germline CDR1 is MNHEY and CDR2 is SVGEGT. This CDR3 region has 15 residues. The chain's CDR3 is CASSSGTALLETQYF.

The genes are TRBV7-3 and TRBJ2-7; TCRdb reports TRBD1, a call that lacks DNA to check it against. CDR3 length equals 14 residues. Germline V gene data show CDR1 as SGHTA and CDR2 as FQGTGA. CDR3: CASSLTPDTYEQYF.

The chain recombines TRBV25-1 with TRBJ1-1. CDR1 is MGHDK and CDR2 is SYGVNS in the germline V gene. The CDR3 is 13 residues long. The CDR3 spells CASSARGFPEAFF. Based on the CDR3 plus reference TRBV25-1 and TRBJ1-1, the full variable domain is EADIYQTPRYLVIGTGKKITLECSQTMGHDKMYWYQQDPGMELHLIHYSYGVNSTEKGDLSSESTVSRIRTEHFPLTLESARPSHTSQYLCASSARGFPEAFFGQGTRLTVV.

The chain has TRBV7-9 and TRBJ2-7; TCRdb names TRBD1, which stays unverified in the absence of DNA. This CDR3 region has 15 residues. Looked up from germline, CDR1 is SEHNR and CDR2 is FQNEAQ (reference sequence). This CDR3 is CASSTTGTGPLEQYF. Using reference TRBV7-9 and TRBJ2-7 for the parts outside the CDR3, the full variable domain is DTGVSQNPRHKITKRGQNVTFRCDPISEHNRLYWYRQTLGQGPEFLTYFQNEAQLEKSRLLSDRFSAERPKGSFSTLEIQRTEQGDSAMYLCASSTTGTGPLEQYFGPGTRLTVT.

CDR3 sequence: CASSPLDRARETQYF. The chain has TRBV7-9 and TRBJ2-5; the TCRdb call, TRBD1, lacks DNA for checking. The CDR3 contains 15 residues. The V gene's germline CDR1 is SEHNR and CDR2 FQNEAQ (reference sequence). Looking up the rest from reference TRBV7-9 and TRBJ2-5 gives the full variable domain: DTGVSQNPRHKITKRGQNVTFRCDPISEHNRLYWYRQTLGQGPEFLTYFQNEAQLEKSRLLSDRFSAERPKGSFSTLEIQRTEQGDSAMYLCASSPLDRARETQYFGPGTRLLVL.

This rearrangement joins TRBV7-2 to TRBJ2-7; TCRdb lists TRBD1, though no DNA is available to test this call. CDR3 length: 12 amino acids. Per germline, CDR1 SGHTA and CDR2 FQGNSA. Here the CDR3 reads CASRAQGNEQYF.

This sequence joins TRBV7-9 and TRBJ1-1; the D call of TRBD1 rests on TCRdb alone, since no DNA is present to check it. Germline-derived CDR1 and CDR2 are SEHNR and FQNEAQ (reference sequence). This CDR3 has 15 residues. CDR3 residues: CASSPPLGVNTEAFF.

CDR3 loop: CASRIPGGLPGELFF. The chain uses TRBV28 and TRBJ2-2; TCRdb reports TRBD1, a call that lacks DNA to check it against. Germline CDR1 is MDHEN and CDR2 is SYDVKM. This CDR3 contains 15 residues.

V is TRBV5-4 and J is TRBJ2-2. The V gene's germline CDR1 is SGHNT and CDR2 YYREEE (reference sequence). The length of the CDR3 is 13 residues. CDR3: CASSHSNTGELFF.

This sequence joins TRBV2 and TRBJ2-3. The V gene's germline CDR1 is SNHLY and CDR2 FYNNEI. The CDR3 runs 14 residues. CDR3 loop: CASSASPSTDTQYF.

The V gene is TRBV20-1, the J gene TRBJ2-1. The CDR3 runs 12 residues. Germline CDR1 DFQATT, CDR2 SNEGSKA (reference sequence). The CDR3: CSARVWNNEQFF.

The chain recombines TRBV6-5 with TRBJ2-1; the D call of TRBD2 rests on TCRdb alone, since no DNA is present to check it. This CDR3 is built from 13 residues. Looked up from germline, CDR1 is MNHEY and CDR2 is SVGAGI. The CDR3: CASSYSEGNEQFF.